These 9 T cell receptor beta chains originate from one sample sequenced in a study of CD8+CD57+ T cells in acquired aplastic anemia. Both TCR beta VDJ combination and CDR3 sequence profiling were carried out. Genomic DNA was the template for this profiling. Via MiXCR, TCRdb re-called the reads, giving one row per CDR3 protein. The table lists around 430,000 distinct CDR3 sequences, approximately 32% of them singletons. It was patients with CD8+CD57+ cell expansion by flow cytometry who were chosen for sequencing. Sample: sorted CD4+, CD8+, or CD8+CD57+ T cells (not recorded which) from PBMCs. The receptors were gathered from a human donor with aplastic anemia.

As for this clonotype: Compared with germline, one end of the junction differs, possibly owing to a read error. V and J are TRBV7-2 and TRBJ1-1; D perhaps matches TRBD1 (5 bases). CDR3 length: 14 amino acids. CDR1 is SGHTA, CDR2 FQGNSA, per germline. CDR3 DNA: TGTGCCAGCGACTCTGGGACGGCGAACACTGAAGCTATCTTT. Translated, it gives CASDSGTANTEAIF.

About this clonotype itself: A read error may explain this, as a much larger clone is one base away. This sequence joins TRBV12-3 or TRBV12-4 and TRBJ2-7; D remains ambiguous. V lost 3 bases to trimming and J lost 2 bases, with 5 bases between them. There are 12 residues in the CDR3. The CDR3 loop reads CASSFDTYEQYF. CDR3 DNA: TGTGCCAGCAGTTTCGACACCTACGAGCAGTACTTC.

This clonotype was observed at least ten times. V usage is TRBV20-1 and J usage is TRBJ2-5; 10 nucleotides line up with TRBD1. With V trimmed by 3 bases and J by 5 bases, 0 bases remained unmatched. This CDR3 region has 12 residues. Germline CDR1 reads DFQATT; CDR2 reads SNEGSKA (reference sequence). In DNA, the CDR3 is TGCAGTGCTAGGGACAGGGGGGAGACCCAGTACTTC. It is translated as CSARDRGETQYF.

This clonotype was seen repeatedly, ten times or more. This chain uses TRBV10-3 with TRBJ2-7; no firm D call. CDR1 is ENHRY, CDR2 SYGVKD, per germline. The CDR3 has 13 residues. V dropped 7 bases and J dropped 3 bases, with 13 bases sitting between them. CDR3 coding DNA: TGTGCCATCACCCAAACTAACGACTACGAGCAGTACTTC. It is translated as CAITQTNDYEQYF.

This clonotype was observed many times. The gene calls are TRBV7-9 and TRBJ1-1; D uncertain. The CDR3 loop spans 12 amino acids. The germline V gene encodes CDR1 SEHNR and CDR2 FQNEAQ (reference sequence). Trimming left V 3 bases short and J 1 base short, with 3 bases between. CDR3 DNA sequence: TGTGCCAGCAGCTTTACGAACACTGAAGCTTTCTTT. The encoded protein is CASSFTNTEAFF.

The J gene is TRBJ2-1, the V gene TRBV29-1; 11 bases agree with TRBD1. The CDR3 loop spans 17 amino acids. V lost 0 bases to trimming and J lost 6 bases; unmatched junction nucleotides: 10. Germline CDR1 is SQVTM and CDR2 is ANQGSEA. CDR3 residues: CSVEDGVGTGGFNEQFF. The CDR3 bases are TGCAGCGTTGAAGATGGAGTCGGGACAGGGGGTTTCAATGAGCAGTTCTTC.

This chain connects TRBV30 to TRBJ2-2; D is undetermined. V was shortened by 5 bases and J by 6 bases, with 13 bases between the two germline ends. This CDR3 has 13 residues. From germline, CDR1 is GTSNPN and CDR2 SVGIG (reference sequence). CDR3 protein: CAWHHLEAGELFF. In DNA, the CDR3 is TGTGCCTGGCACCACCTCGAGGCCGGGGAGCTGTTTTTT.

Notes on this clonotype: This may stem from a read error, because a much larger clone lies one nucleotide away. It is likely a read error, because the conserved phenylalanine at the end of the CDR3 is missing. The chain employs TRBV19 and TRBJ2-1, with D hard to call. From germline, CDR1 is LNHDA and CDR2 SQIVND (reference sequence). This CDR3 is built from 14 residues. V was cut by 3 bases and J by 2 bases, with 8 bases left in between. The CDR3 DNA reads as TGTGCCAGTAGTATTACAGTGACCTACAATGAGCAGTTCCTC. Translating it yields CASSITVTYNEQFL.

This clonotype was seen a handful of times. The chain links TRBV5-6 to TRBJ1-4; D unresolved. Germline V gives CDR1 SGHDT, CDR2 YYEEEE. Deletions cut 3 bases from V and 0 bases from J, with 12 bases between. This CDR3 is built from 16 residues. Here the CDR3 reads CASSSYQWATNEKLFF. In nucleotides, the CDR3 is TGTGCCAGCAGCTCCTATCAGTGGGCAACTAATGAAAAACTGTTTTTT.